The following is a T cell receptor (beta chain) sequence with its context. Libraries were prepared by immunoSEQ multiplex PCR; TCRdb keeps only in-frame clonotypes and omits some of them. This repertoire shows about 46,000 clones, 70% to 90% found once; its top ten account for about 15%. These data originate in a study of blood T cell repertoires in COVID-19. Study-wide background: Material from acute and convalescent COVID-19 was sourced from the United States, Italy and Spain.

Input material: peripheral blood. The sequence was collected from a human donor in a cohort sampled during active COVID-19. The donor label of this sample is uncertain.

This CDR3 is CASSLRVPGDYNEQFF. For the CDR3, the DNA is TGTGCCAGCAGCTTAAGGGTCCCAGGGGATTACAATGAGCAGTTCTTC. The chain joins TRBV11-2 to TRBJ2-1, with D perhaps TRBD1 (6 bases). Trimming removed 2 bases from V and 4 bases from J, with 15 bases in between. The CDR3 length is 16 residues. Per germline, CDR1 SGHAT and CDR2 FQNNGV.